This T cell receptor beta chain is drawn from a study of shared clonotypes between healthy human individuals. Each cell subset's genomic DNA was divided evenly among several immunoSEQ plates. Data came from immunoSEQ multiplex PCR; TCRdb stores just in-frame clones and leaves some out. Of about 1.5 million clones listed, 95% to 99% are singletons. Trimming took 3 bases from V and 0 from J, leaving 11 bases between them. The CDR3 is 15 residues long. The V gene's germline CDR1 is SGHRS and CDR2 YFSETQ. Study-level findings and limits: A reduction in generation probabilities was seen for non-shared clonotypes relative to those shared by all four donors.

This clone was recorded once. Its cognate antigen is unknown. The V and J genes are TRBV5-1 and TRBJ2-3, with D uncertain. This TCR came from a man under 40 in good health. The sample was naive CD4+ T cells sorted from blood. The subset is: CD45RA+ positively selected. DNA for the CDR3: TGCGCCAGCAGCTCCGCTTTACATAGCACAGATACGCAGTATTTT. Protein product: CASSSALHSTDTQYF.